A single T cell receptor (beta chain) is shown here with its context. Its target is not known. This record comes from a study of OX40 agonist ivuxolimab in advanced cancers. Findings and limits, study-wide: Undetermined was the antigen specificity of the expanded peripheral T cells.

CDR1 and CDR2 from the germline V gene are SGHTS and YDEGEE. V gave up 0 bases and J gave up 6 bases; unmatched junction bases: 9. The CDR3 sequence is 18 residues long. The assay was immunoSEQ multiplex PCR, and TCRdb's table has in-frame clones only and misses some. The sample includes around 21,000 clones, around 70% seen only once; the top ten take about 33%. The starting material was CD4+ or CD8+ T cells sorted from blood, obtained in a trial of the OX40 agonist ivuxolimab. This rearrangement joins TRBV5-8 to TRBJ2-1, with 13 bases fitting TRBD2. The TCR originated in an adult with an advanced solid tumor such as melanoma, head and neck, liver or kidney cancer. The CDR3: CASSLGWATSGRGNEQFF. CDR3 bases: TGTGCCAGCAGCTTGGGTTGGGCAACTAGCGGGAGGGGCAATGAGCAGTTCTTC.